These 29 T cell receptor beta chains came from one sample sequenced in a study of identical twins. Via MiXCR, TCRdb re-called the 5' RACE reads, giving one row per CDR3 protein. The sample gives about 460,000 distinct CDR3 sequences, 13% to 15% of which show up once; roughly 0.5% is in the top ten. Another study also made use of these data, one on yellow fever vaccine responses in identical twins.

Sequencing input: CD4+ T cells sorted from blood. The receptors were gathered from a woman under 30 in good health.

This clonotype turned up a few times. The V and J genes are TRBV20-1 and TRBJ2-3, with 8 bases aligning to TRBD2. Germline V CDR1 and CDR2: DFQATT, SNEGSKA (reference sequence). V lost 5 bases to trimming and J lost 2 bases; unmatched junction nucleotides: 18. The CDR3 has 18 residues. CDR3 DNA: TGCAGTGCTGTGGGGGTCGCGGGGTTAGCGGGGTACACAGATACGCAGTATTTT. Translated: CSAVGVAGLAGYTDTQYF.

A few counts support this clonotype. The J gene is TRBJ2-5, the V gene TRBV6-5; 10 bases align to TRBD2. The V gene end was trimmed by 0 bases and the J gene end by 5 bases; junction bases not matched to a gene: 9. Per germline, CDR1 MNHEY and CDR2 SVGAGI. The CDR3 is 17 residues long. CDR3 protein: CASSYSMAAGGGETQYF. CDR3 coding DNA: TGTGCCAGCAGTTACTCGATGGCAGCGGGAGGGGGGGAGACCCAGTACTTC.

CDR3 coding DNA: TGTGCCAGCTTGACCCATCCCGGGGAACTGTTTTTT. This gives the protein CASLTHPGELFF. V is TRBV6-1 and J is TRBJ1-4; D ambiguous. The CDR3 has 12 residues. V was cut by 8 bases and J by 12 bases, with 16 bases left in between. Looked up from germline, CDR1 is MNHNS and CDR2 is SASEGT.

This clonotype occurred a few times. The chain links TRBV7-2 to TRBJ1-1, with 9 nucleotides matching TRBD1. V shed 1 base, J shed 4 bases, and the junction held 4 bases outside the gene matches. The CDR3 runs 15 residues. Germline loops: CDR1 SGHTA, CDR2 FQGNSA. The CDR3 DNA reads TGTGCCAGCAGCTTAGGCAGGACAGGGGTCACTGAAGCTTTCTTT. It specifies CASSLGRTGVTEAFF.

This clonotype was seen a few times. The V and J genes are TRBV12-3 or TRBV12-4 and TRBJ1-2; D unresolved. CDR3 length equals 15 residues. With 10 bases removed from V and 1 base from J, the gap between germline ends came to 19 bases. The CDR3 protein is CAIPTRASLNYGYTF. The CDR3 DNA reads TGTGCCATCCCGACACGCGCGTCACTTAACTATGGCTACACCTTC.

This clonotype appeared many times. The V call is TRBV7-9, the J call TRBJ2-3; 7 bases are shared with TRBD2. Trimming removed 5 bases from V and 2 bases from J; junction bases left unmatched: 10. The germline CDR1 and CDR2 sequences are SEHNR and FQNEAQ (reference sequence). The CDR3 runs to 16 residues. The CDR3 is CASSLSGTTITDTQYF. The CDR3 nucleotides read TGTGCCAGCAGCCTCAGCGGGACCACGATCACAGATACGCAGTATTTT.

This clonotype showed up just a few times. The CDR3 DNA is TGTGCCAGCAGCCACTTGACCGGGGATGGCTACACCTTC. It yields the protein CASSHLTGDGYTF. The chain is built from TRBV3-1 and TRBJ1-2; D gene uncertain. This CDR3 has 13 amino acids. V lost 3 bases and J lost 6, with 11 bases in between. CDR1 LGHDT and CDR2 YNNKEL come from the germline V gene (reference sequence).

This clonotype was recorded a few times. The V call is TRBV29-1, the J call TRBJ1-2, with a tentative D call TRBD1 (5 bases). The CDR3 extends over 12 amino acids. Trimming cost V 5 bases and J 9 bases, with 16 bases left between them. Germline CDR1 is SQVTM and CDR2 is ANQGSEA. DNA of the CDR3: TGCAGCGTTTGGGACCCCTCCATAAGCTACACCTTC. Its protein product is CSVWDPSISYTF.

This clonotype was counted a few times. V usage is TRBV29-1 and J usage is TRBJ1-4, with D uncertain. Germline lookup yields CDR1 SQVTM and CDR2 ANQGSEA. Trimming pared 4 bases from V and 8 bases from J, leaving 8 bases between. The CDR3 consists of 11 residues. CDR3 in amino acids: CSVVRGEKLFF. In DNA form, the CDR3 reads TGCAGCGTTGTTCGGGGAGAAAAACTGTTTTTT.

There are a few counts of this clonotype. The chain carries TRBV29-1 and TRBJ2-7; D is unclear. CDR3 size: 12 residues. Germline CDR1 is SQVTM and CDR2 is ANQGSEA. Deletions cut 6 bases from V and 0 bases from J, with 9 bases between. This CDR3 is CSVSRSSYEQYF. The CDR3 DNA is TGCAGCGTCTCTCGGAGCTCCTACGAGCAGTACTTC.

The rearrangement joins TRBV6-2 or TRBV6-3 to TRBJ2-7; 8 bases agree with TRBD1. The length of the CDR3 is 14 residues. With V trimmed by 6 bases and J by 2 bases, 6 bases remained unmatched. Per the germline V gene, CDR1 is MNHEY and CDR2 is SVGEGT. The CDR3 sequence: CASRTGQDPYEQYF. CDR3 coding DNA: TGTGCCAGCAGAACGGGACAGGATCCCTACGAGCAGTACTTC.

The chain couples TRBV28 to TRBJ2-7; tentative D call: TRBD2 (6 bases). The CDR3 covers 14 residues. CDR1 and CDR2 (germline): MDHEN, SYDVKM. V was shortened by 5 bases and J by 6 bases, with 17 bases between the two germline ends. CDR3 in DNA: TGTGCCAGCAGTCAGCTTAGCGGATATAGCGAGCAGTACTTC. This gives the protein CASSQLSGYSEQYF.

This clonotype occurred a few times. The CDR3 loop reads CASIPTGTANTGELFF. CDR3 DNA: TGTGCCAGCATCCCAACCGGGACAGCGAACACCGGGGAGCTGTTTTTT. The V and J genes are TRBV6-1 and TRBJ2-2; 7 nucleotides agree with TRBD1. CDR3 size: 16 residues. V was clipped by 7 bases and J by 0 bases; unmatched bases: 8. Germline loops: CDR1 MNHNS, CDR2 SASEGT.

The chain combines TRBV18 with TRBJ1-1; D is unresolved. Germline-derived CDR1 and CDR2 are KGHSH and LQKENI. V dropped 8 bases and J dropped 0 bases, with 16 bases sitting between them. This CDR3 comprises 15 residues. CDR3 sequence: CASSDGRPVNTEAFF. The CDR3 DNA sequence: TGTGCCAGCAGCGATGGGAGGCCGGTGAACACTGAAGCTTTCTTT.

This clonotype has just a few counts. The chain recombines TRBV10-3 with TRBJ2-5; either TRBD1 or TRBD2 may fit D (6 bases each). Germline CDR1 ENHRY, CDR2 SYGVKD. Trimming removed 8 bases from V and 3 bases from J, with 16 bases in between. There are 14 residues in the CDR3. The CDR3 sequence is CAIRPGAGEETQYF. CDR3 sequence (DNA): TGTGCCATCCGCCCGGGGGCTGGGGAAGAGACCCAGTACTTC.

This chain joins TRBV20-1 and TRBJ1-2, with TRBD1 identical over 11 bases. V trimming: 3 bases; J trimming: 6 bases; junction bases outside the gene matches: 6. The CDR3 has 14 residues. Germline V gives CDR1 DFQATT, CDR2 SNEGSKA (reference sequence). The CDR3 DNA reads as TGCAGTGCTAGCCTGGACAGGGGGCATCATGGCTACACCTTC. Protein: CSASLDRGHHGYTF.

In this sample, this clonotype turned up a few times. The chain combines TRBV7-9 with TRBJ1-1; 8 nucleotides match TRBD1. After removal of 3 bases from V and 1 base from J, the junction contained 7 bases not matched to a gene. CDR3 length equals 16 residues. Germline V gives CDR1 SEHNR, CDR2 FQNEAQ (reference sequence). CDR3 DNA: TGTGCCAGCAGCTTGGGGCAGGGGGCGCGGAACACTGAAGCTTTCTTT. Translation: CASSLGQGARNTEAFF. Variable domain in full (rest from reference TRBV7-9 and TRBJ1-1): DTGVSQNPRHKITKRGQNVTFRCDPISEHNRLYWYRQTLGQGPEFLTYFQNEAQLEKSRLLSDRFSAERPKGSFSTLEIQRTEQGDSAMYLCASSLGQGARNTEAFFGQGTRLTVV.

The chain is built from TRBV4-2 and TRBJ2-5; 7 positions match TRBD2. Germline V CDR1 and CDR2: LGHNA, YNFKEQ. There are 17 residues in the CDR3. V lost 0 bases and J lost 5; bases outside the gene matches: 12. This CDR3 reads CASSQERGQSGIETQYF. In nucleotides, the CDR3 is TGTGCCAGCAGCCAAGAAAGAGGTCAGAGCGGGATCGAGACCCAGTACTTC.

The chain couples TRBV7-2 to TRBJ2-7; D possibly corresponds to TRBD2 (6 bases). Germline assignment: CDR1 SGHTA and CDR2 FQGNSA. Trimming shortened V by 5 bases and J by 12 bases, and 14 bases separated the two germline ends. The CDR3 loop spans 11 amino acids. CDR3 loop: CASSAGGPPYF. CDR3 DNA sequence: TGTGCCAGCAGCGCCGGGGGACCGCCGTACTTC.

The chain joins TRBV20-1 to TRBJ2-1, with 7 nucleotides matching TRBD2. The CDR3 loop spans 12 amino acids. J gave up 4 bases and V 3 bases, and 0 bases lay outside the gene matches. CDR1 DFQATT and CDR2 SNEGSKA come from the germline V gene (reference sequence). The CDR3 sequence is CSASGGYNEQFF. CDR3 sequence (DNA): TGCAGTGCTAGCGGGGGGTACAATGAGCAGTTCTTC.

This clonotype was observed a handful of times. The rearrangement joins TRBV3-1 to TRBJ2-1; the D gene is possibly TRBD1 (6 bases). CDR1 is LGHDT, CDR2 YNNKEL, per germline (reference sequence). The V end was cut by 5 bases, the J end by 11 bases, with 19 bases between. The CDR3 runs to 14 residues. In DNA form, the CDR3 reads TGTGCCAGCAGCGTAACTCACAGGGATTGGAAGCAGTTCTTC. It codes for CASSVTHRDWKQFF.

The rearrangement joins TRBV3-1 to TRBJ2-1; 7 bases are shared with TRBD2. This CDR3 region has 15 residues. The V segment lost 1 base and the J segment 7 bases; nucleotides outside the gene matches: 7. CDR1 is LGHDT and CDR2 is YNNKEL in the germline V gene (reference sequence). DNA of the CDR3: TGTGCCAGCAGCCAAGGCAGAAACGGGAGGAATGAGCAGTTCTTC. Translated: CASSQGRNGRNEQFF.

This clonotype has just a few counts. CDR3 nucleotides: TGTGCTAGTGGTTCACTCAAGGGACTAGCGGGAGCAACCGGGGAGCTGTTTTTT. Its translation is CASGSLKGLAGATGELFF. This sequence joins TRBV12-5 and TRBJ2-2; 14 bases agree with TRBD2. V shed 4 bases, J shed 5 bases, and the junction held 9 bases outside the gene matches. CDR1 is LGHNT, CDR2 FRNRAP, per germline. The CDR3 has 18 amino acids.

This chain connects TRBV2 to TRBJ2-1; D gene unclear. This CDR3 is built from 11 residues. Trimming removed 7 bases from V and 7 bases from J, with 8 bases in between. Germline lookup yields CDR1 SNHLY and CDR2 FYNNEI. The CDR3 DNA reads TGTGCCAGCATACGGTGTAATGAGCAGTTCTTC. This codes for CASIRCNEQFF.

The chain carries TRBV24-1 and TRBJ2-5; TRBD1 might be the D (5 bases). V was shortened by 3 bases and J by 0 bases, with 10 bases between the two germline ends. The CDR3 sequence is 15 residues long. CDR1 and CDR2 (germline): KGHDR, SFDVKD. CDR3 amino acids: CATSDPDSYQETQYF. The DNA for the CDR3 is TGTGCCACCAGTGATCCTGACAGCTACCAAGAGACCCAGTACTTC.

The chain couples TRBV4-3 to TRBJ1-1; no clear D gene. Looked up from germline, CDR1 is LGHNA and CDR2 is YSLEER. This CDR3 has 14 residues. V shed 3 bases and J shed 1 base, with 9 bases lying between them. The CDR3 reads CASSQMAGNTEAFF. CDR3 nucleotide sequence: TGCGCCAGCAGCCAGATGGCGGGGAACACTGAAGCTTTCTTT.

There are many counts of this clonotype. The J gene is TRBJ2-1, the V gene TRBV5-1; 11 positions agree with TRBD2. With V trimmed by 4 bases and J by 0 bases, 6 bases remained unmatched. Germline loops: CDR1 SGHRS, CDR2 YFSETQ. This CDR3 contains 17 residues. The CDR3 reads CASSLGTSGRSYNEQFF. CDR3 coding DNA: TGCGCCAGCAGCCTCGGGACTAGCGGCCGCTCCTACAATGAGCAGTTCTTC.

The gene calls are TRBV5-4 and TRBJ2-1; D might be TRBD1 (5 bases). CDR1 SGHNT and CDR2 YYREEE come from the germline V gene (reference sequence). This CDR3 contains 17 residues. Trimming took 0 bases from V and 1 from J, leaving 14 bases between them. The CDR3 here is CASSLGGGAPSYNEQFF. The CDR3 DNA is TGTGCCAGCAGCTTGGGGGGCGGAGCGCCGTCCTACAATGAGCAGTTCTTC.

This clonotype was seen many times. CDR3 bases: TGCGCCAGCAGCTTGGCTTCTAAGGGGAATGAGCAGTTCTTC. Protein sequence: CASSLASKGNEQFF. The chain links TRBV5-1 to TRBJ2-1; TRBD1 is a possible D gene (5 bases). The CDR3 is made up of 14 amino acids. Germline CDR1 is SGHRS and CDR2 is YFSETQ. V gave up 0 bases and J gave up 7 bases, with 11 bases separating them. The variable domain in full, completed from reference TRBV5-1 and TRBJ2-1, reads KAGVTQTPRYLIKTRGQQVTLSCSPISGHRSVSWYQQTPGQGLQFLFEYFSETQRNKGNFPGRFSGRQFSNSRSEMNVSTLELGDSALYLCASSLASKGNEQFFGPGTRLTVL.